The rows below give T cell receptor beta chains drawn from one sample of a study of read filtering for tumor transcriptome and immune sequencing. TCRdb analysed the reads with MiXCR anew, one entry per CDR3 protein. The data hold fewer than 50,000 distinct CDR3 sequences, with around 15% observed a single time. The sample taken for sequencing was a population of CD138-negative cells sorted from bone marrow. The origin of the receptors is a donor aged 40 or older with multiple myeloma. CDR3s include the opening cysteine and the closing phenylalanine or tryptophan. A D gene is named only where the DNA matches it firmly.

TRBJ2-3 TRBV4-3 - CASSQDFLAELRDTDTQYF
TRBJ2-3 TRBV7-9 TRBD1 CASSSGQGASTDTQYF
TRBJ2-3 TRBV20-1 TRBD1 CSAKLPGTGVSLTTDTQYF
TRBJ2-1 TRBV14 - CASSFRDEQFF
TRBJ2-6 TRBV19 - CASRANRDSGANVLTF
TRBJ2-7 TRBV28 - CASSSGPYEQYF
TRBJ2-7 TRBV28 - CASSLPTGKKIYEQYF
TRBJ2-2 TRBV29-1 TRBD2 CSAGEGTGELFF
TRBJ2-7 TRBV19 - CASSIGFGGSYEQYF
TRBJ1-2 TRBV29-1 - CSVGVFALANYGYPF
TRBJ1-2 TRBV27 - CASSFLLGSYGYTF
TRBJ2-3 TRBV29-1 - CSVEKMGGATDTQYF
TRBJ2-3 TRBV5-1 TRBD2 CASSLGLAGVADTQYF
TRBJ2-7 TRBV9 TRBD2 CASSPPAGGPDYEQYF
TRBJ1-1 TRBV12-3/TRBV12-4 TRBD1 CASSSHSGTGNSEAFF
TRBJ2-7 TRBV6-2/TRBV6-3 TRBD1 CASSHGQGISYEQYF
TRBJ2-7 TRBV9 TRBD2 CASSAGTSGGYEQYF
TRBJ2-3 TRBV5-1 TRBD1 CASSEGTDDTDTQYF
TRBJ2-1 TRBV28 TRBD2 CASERLAGGVEKFF
TRBJ2-1 TRBV24-1 - CATSDFTRAYNEQLF
TRBJ2-7 TRBV2 TRBD1 CASTGGRQGSAEQYF
TRBJ2-7 TRBV20-1 TRBD2 CSASTSGYEQYF
TRBJ1-1 TRBV28 - CASSFGGVAFF
TRBJ2-1 TRBV7-9 TRBD1 CASSSPGTGDPNEQFF
TRBJ2-6 TRBV20-1 - CSALTNSGANVLTF
TRBJ2-5 TRBV23-1 - CASSQLLRERETQYF
TRBJ2-7 TRBV20-1 TRBD2 CSARGLAGSSYEQYF
TRBJ2-7 TRBV20-1 - CSARATVYEQYF
TRBJ2-3 TRBV7-3 - CASSPGRIASTDTQYF
TRBJ2-7 TRBV11-2 TRBD2 CASSSHLRGGYEQYF
TRBJ2-7 TRBV20-1 - CSARDLAEFYEQYF
TRBJ2-1 TRBV7-9 - CASSSLERTGHNEQFF
TRBJ2-1 TRBV21-1 - CASSSKGGDYYNEQFF
TRBJ2-7 TRBV20-1 TRBD1 CSARDWGTGGGYEQYF
TRBJ2-1 TRBV20-1 - CSARDPRTSGNEQFF
TRBJ2-1 TRBV10-3 - CAISESRGYNEQFF
TRBJ2-5 TRBV20-1 TRBD1 CSARRQGRGETQYF
TRBJ2-3 TRBV5-1 - CASSLLRGDTQYF
TRBJ2-7 TRBV5-1 - CASSQDTYEQYF
TRBJ2-2 TRBV24-1 - CATSDFRENTGELFF
TRBJ2-3 TRBV28 TRBD1 CASRTGPVDPTDTQYF
TRBJ1-1 TRBV24-1 TRBD1 CATSDTPGQGAGDTEAFF